This TCR beta chain was found in a study of immune cell composition in non-small cell lung cancer. V lost 6 bases and J 5 bases, leaving 17 bases between the germline ends. The length of the CDR3 is 15 residues. CDR1 is MNHNY and CDR2 is SVGAGI in the germline V gene (reference sequence). Study outcomes and limitations: TIL tumour reactivity correlated with maximal tumour-associated clone frequency in adenocarcinoma.

The data were produced by immunoSEQ multiplex PCR, yet TCRdb's version contains in-frame clones alone and is incomplete. The sample lists some 4,000 clones; about 76% were seen once. Turning to this clone: The antigen is unknown.

Normal lung was sampled as far from the tumour as possible, at least 3 cm. The rearrangement uses TRBV6-6 and TRBJ1-5; the D gene is possibly TRBD1 (5 bases). The sample comprised non-adjacent lung tissue. This TCR derives from a human donor with non-small cell lung cancer. DNA of the CDR3: TGTGCCAGCAGGAGATTACAGGTGAAGGATCAGCCCCAGCATTTT. Translated: CASRRLQVKDQPQHF.